The 2 T cell receptor beta chains in this list originate from one sample, sequenced in a study of monozygotic twins with cystic fibrosis. Sequencing used immunoSEQ multiplex PCR; TCRdb keeps in-frame clones, though not all of them. The sample lists 34,000 or so clones; approximately 92% were seen once. The sequenced material came from blood. These receptors were obtained from a girl aged 2 to 9 with cystic fibrosis.

This clone occurred once. The chain combines TRBV30 with TRBJ1-1; D call uncertain. The CDR3 loop spans 14 amino acids. Trimming took off 0 bases at V and 4 bases at J, with 12 bases between the two ends. Per germline, CDR1 GTSNPN and CDR2 SVGIG (reference sequence). CDR3 amino acids: CAWSVVPGSTEAFF. For the CDR3, the DNA is TGTGCCTGGAGTGTAGTCCCGGGGAGCACTGAAGCTTTCTTT. The complete variable domain, with remaining parts taken from reference TRBV30 and TRBJ1-1, reads SQTIHQWPATLVQPVGSPLSLECTVEGTSNPNLYWYRQAAGRGLQLLFYSVGIGQISSEVPQNLSASRPQDRQFILSSKKLLLSDSGFYLCAWSVVPGSTEAFFGQGTRLTVV.

The rearrangement links TRBV29-1 to TRBJ2-2; no reliable D call. The germline V gene has CDR1 SQVTM and CDR2 ANQGSEA. The V gene lost 6 bases and the J gene lost 1 base, with 9 bases spanning the gap. The CDR3 runs to 13 residues. CDR3 in amino acids: CSVADGNTGELFF. In DNA form, the CDR3 reads TGCAGCGTCGCGGACGGGAACACCGGGGAGCTGTTTTTT.